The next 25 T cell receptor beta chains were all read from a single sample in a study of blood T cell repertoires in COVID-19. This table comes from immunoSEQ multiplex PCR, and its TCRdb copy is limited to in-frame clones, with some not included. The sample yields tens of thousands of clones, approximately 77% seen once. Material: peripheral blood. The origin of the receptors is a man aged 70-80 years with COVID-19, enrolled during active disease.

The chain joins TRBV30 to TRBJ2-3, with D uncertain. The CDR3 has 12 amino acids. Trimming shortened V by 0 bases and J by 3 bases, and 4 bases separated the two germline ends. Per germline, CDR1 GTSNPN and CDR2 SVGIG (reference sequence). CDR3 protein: CAWSVQTDTQYF. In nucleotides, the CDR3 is TGTGCCTGGAGTGTCCAAACAGATACGCAGTATTTT.

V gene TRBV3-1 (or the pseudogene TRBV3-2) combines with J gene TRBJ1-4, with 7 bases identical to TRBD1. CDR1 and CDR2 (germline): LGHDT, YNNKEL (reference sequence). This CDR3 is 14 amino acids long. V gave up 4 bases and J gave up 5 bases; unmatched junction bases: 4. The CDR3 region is CASSPWDRNEKLFF. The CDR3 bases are TGTGCCAGCAGCCCCTGGGACAGAAATGAAAAACTGTTTTTT.

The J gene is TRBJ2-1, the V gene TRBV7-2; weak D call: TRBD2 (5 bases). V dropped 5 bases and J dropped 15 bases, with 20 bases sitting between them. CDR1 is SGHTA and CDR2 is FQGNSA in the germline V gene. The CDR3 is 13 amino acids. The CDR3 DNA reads TGTGCCAGCAGCGCTAGCTTGTTTGTAGAATCGTTCTTC. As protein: CASSASLFVESFF.

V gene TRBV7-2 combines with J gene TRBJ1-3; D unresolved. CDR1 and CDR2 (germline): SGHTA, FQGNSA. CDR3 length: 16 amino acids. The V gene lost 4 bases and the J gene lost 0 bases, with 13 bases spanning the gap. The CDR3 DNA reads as TGTGCCAGCAGCTATGAGGTAGAGCACTCTGGAAACACCATATATTTT. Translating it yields CASSYEVEHSGNTIYF.

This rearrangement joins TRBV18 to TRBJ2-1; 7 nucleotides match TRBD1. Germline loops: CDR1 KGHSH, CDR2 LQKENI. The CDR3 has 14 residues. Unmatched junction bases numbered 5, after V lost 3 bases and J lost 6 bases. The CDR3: CASSPGTEPNEQFF. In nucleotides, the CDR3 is TGTGCCAGCTCACCCGGGACAGAACCCAATGAGCAGTTCTTC. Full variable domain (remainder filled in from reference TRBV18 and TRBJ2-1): NAGVMQNPRHLVRRRGQEARLRCSPMKGHSHVYWYRQLPEEGLKFMVYLQKENIIDESGMPKERFSAEFPKEGPSILRIQQVVRGDSAAYFCASSPGTEPNEQFFGPGTRLTVL.

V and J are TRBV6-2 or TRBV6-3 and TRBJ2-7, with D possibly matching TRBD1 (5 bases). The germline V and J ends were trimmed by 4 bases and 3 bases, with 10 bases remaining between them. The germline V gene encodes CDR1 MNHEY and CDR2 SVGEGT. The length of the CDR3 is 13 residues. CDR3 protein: CASSSRGFYEQYF. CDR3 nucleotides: TGTGCCAGCAGTTCTAGGGGCTTCTACGAGCAGTACTTC.

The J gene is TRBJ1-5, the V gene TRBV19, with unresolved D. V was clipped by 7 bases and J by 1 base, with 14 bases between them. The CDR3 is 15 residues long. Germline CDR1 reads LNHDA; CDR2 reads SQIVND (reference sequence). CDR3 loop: CASKYASRSNQPQHF. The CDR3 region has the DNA TGTGCCAGTAAGTACGCCTCTCGGAGCAATCAGCCCCAGCATTTT.

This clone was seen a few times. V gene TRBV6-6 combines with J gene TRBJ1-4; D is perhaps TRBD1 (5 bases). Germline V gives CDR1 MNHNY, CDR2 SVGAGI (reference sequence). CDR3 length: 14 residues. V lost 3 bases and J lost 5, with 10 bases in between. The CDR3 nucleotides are TGTGCCAGCAGTTATCGACAGCTAAATGAAAAACTGTTTTTT. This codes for CASSYRQLNEKLFF.

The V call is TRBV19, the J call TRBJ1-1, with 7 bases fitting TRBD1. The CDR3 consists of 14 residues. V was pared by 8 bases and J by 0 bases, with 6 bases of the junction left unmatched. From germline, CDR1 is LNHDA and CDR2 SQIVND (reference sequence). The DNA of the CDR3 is TGTGCCAGTGGCCAGGGGGTAATGAACACTGAAGCTTTCTTT. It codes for CASGQGVMNTEAFF.

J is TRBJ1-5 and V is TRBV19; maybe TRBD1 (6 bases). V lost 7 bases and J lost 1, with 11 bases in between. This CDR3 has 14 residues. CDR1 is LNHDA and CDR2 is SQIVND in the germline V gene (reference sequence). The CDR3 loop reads CASNGQLSNQPQHF. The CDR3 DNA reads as TGTGCCAGTAACGGACAGTTGAGCAATCAGCCCCAGCATTTT.

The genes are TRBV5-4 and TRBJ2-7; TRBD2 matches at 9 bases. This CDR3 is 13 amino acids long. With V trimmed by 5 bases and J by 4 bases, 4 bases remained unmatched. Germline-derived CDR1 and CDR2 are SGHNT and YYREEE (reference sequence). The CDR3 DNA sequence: TGTGCCAGCAGTATGAGCGGGAGGTACGAGCAGTACTTC. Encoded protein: CASSMSGRYEQYF.

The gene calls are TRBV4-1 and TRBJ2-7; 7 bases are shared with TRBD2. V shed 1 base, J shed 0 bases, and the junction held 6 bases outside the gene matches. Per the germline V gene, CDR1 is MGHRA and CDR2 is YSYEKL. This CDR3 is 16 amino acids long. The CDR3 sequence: CASSQGSGGSSYEQYF. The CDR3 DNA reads TGCGCCAGCAGCCAAGGGTCGGGGGGTAGCTCCTACGAGCAGTACTTC.

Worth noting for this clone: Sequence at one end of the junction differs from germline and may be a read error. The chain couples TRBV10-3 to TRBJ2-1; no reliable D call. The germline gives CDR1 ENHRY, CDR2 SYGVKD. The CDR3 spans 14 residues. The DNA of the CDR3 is TGTGCCATCAACGGCTTAGCCTCCGACAATGAGCAGTTCTTC. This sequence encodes CAINGLASDNEQFF.

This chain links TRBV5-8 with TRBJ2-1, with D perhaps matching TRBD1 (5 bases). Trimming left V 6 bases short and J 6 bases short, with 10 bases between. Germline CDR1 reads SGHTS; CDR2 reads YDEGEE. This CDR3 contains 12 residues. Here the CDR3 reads CASTAGFNEQFF. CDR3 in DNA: TGTGCCAGCACTGCAGGGTTCAATGAGCAGTTCTTC.

CDR3 in amino acids: CASSEWGGNTEAFF. CDR3 bases: TGTGCCAGCAGTGAATGGGGGGGTAACACTGAAGCTTTCTTT. The rearrangement joins TRBV25-1 to TRBJ1-1, with D tentatively TRBD1 (5 bases). Germline values: CDR1 MGHDK, CDR2 SYGVNS. The CDR3 has 14 amino acids. The V and J ends lost 1 base and 2 bases respectively, with 8 bases between them.

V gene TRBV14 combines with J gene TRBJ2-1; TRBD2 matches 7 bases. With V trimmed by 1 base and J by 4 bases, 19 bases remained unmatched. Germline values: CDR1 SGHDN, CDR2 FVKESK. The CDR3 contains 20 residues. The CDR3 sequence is CASSQGLASGSSGLYNEQFF. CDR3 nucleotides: TGTGCCAGCAGCCAAGGACTCGCGTCGGGGTCTAGCGGCCTATACAATGAGCAGTTCTTC.

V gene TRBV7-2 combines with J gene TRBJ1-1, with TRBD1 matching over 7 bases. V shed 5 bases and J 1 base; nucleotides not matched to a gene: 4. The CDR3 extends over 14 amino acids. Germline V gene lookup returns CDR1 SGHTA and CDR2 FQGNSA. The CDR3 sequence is CASSPWDRNTEAFF. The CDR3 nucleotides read TGTGCCAGCAGCCCCTGGGACAGGAACACTGAAGCTTTCTTT.

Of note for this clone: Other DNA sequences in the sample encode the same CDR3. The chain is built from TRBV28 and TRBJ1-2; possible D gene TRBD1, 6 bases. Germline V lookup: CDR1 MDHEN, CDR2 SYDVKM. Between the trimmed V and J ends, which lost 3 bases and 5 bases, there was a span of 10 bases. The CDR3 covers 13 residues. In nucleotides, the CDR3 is TGTGCCAGCAGTTTCAGGGGTGGGTATGGCTACACCTTC. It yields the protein CASSFRGGYGYTF.

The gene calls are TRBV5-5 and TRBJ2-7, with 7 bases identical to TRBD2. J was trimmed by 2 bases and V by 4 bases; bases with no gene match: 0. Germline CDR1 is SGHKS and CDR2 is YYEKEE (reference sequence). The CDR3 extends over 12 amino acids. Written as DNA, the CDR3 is TGTGCCAGCAGCGCGGGGGCCTACGAGCAGTACTTC. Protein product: CASSAGAYEQYF.

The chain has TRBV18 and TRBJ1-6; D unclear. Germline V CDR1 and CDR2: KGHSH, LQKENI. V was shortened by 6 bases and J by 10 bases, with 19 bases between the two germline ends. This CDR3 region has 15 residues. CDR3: CASSQGTRSGSPLHF. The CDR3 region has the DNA TGTGCCAGCTCCCAAGGAACGAGGTCTGGCTCACCCCTCCACTTT.

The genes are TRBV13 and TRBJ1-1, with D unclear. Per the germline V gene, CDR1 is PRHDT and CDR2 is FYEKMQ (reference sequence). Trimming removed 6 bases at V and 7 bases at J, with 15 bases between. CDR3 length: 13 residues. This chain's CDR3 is CASRNRGESEAFF. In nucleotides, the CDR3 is TGTGCCAGCAGAAACCGGGGAGAAAGTGAAGCTTTCTTT.

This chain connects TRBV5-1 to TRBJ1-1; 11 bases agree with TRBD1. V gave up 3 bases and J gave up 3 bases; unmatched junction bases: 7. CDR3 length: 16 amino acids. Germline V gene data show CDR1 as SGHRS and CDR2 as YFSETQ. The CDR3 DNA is TGCGCCAGCAGCTCTAGGACAGGGGGCACGGACACTGAAGCTTTCTTT. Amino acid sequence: CASSSRTGGTDTEAFF.

CDR3 DNA: TGTGCCAGCAGCACCGACAGGGAATCCTACGAGCAGTACTTC. This gives the protein CASSTDRESYEQYF. The chain combines TRBV7-8 with TRBJ2-7; 7 bases fit TRBD1. The V and J ends lost 5 bases and 1 base, in that order; junction bases with no gene match: 5. There are 14 residues in the CDR3. CDR1 and CDR2 from the germline V gene are SGHVS and FQNEAQ.

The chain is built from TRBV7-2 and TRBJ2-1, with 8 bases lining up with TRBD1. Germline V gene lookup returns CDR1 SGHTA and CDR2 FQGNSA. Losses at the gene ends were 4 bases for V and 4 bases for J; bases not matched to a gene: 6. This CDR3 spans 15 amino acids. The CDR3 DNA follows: TGTGCCAGCAGCTCCGGGACAGGACCTTACAATGAGCAGTTCTTC. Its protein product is CASSSGTGPYNEQFF.

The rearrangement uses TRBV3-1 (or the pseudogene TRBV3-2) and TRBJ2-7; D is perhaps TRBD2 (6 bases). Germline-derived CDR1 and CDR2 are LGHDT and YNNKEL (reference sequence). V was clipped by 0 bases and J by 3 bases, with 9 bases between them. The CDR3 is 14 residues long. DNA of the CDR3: TGTGCCAGCAGCCAAGATTCGGGGGTCTACGAGCAGTACTTC. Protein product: CASSQDSGVYEQYF.